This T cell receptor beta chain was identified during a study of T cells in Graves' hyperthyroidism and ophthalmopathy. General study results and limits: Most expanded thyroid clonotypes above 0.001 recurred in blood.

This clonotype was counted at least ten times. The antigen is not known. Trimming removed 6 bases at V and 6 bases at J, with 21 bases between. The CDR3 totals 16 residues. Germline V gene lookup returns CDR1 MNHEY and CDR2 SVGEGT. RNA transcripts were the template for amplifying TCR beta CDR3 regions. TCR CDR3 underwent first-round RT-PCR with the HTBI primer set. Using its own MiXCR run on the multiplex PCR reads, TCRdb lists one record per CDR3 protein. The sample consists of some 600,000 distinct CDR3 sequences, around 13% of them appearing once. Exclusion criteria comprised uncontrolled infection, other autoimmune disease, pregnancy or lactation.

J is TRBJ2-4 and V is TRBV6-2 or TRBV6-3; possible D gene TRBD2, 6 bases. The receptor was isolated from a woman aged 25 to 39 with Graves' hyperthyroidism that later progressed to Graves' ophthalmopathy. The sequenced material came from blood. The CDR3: CASSRPGSMEGNIQYF. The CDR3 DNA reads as TGTGCCAGCAGCCGGCCTGGGTCGATGGAGGGAAACATTCAGTACTTC.